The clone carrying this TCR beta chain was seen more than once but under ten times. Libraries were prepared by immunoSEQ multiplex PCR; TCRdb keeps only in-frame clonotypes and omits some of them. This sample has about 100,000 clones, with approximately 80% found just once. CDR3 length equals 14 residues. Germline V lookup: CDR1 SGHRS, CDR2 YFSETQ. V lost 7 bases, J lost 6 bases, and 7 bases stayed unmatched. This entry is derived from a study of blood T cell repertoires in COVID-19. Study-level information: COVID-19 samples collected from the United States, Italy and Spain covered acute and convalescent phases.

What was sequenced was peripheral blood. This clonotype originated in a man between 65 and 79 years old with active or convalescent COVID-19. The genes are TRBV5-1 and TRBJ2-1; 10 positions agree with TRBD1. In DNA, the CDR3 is TGCGCCAGCCAACTCGGGACAGGGGTCAATGAGCAGTTCTTC. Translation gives CASQLGTGVNEQFF.